The sequence of this T cell receptor beta chain was determined in a study of STAT5B mutations in CD4+ large granular lymphocyte leukemia. Study findings and constraints: 8/27 top patient clones versus 2/35 control clones were TRBV06-family. Main leukemic clonotypes were patient-specific, but about 26% appeared at low frequency elsewhere.

Sequenced by immunoSEQ multiplex PCR; TCRdb stores in-frame clones only, minus some. The sample contains tens of thousands of clones, about 91% of which appear only once. The V and J ends lost 6 bases and 5 bases respectively, with 13 bases between them. The length of the CDR3 is 13 residues. Germline loops: CDR1 MNHEY, CDR2 SVGAGI. Comment on this clone: The target antigen is unknown.

The sequenced sample was CD4+ T cells from blood buffy coats. The chain carries TRBV6-5 and TRBJ2-5; D may be TRBD1 (5 bases). The sequence derives from a human donor in good health. The CDR3 DNA reads TGTGCCAGCAGACCGGACATTTGGGAGACCCAGTACTTC. Its protein is CASRPDIWETQYF.